Listed below are T cell receptor beta chains from one sample, sequenced in a study of cytomegalovirus exposure and HLA in healthy donors. Assay: immunoSEQ multiplex PCR; the TCRdb copy retains only in-frame clones and omits some. In total, the table holds about 130,000 clones. Sample: PBMCs. The receptors shown here come from a woman in her fifties or sixties in good health and CMV-seronegative. The CDR3 runs from the conserved cysteine through the conserved F or W. D genes are given only for firm matches.

>TRBV6-4|TRBD1|TRBJ1-6
CASRWDSQASSPLHF
TGTGCCAGCAGATGGGACAGTCAGGCCAGTTCACCCCTCCACTTT
>TRBV7-3|-|TRBJ1-5
CASSAGLGNQPQHF
TGTGCCAGCAGCGCCGGACTAGGCAATCAGCCCCAGCATTTT
>TRBV5-1|TRBD2|TRBJ2-1
CASSPSGSGGANEQFF
TGCGCCAGCAGCCCGAGTGGTAGCGGGGGGGCCAATGAGCAGTTCTTC
>TRBV6-5|TRBD1|TRBJ2-1
CASSYDPGQSDNEQFF
TGTGCCAGCAGTTACGACCCGGGACAGTCTGACAATGAGCAGTTCTTC
>TRBV1|-|TRBJ2-7
CTSSQERGAYEQYF
TGCACCAGCAGCCAGGAACGGGGGGCCTACGAGCAGTACTTC
>TRBV28|-|TRBJ1-2
CASSLQGYGYTF
TGTGCCAGCAGTTTACAGGGATATGGCTACACCTTC
>TRBV5-1|TRBD1|TRBJ2-5
CASSMGQGKETQYF
TGCGCTAGCAGCATGGGACAGGGAAAAGAGACCCAGTACTTC
>TRBV15|-|TRBJ1-1
CATSPPRGNTEAFF
TGTGCCACCAGCCCACCCAGGGGGAACACTGAAGCTTTCTTT
>TRBV6-5|TRBD1|TRBJ1-5
CASRTQGVGNQPQHF
TGTGCCAGCAGGACGCAGGGGGTGGGCAATCAGCCCCAGCATTTT
>TRBV2|-|TRBJ1-3
CASSDRQSSGNTIYF
TGTGCCAGCAGTGATAGACAGAGCTCTGGAAACACCATATATTTT
>TRBV19|-|TRBJ1-4
CASSIVSGNEKLFF
TGTGCCAGTAGTATAGTGTCGGGGAATGAAAAACTGTTTTTT
>TRBV6-1|TRBD2|TRBJ2-3
CASISSGGVDTQYF
TGTGCCAGCATTTCGAGCGGGGGGGTGGATACGCAGTATTTT
>TRBV28|-|TRBJ1-4
CASSGGGAGSNEKLFF
TGTGCCAGCAGCGGGGGAGGCGCGGGGTCGAATGAAAAACTGTTTTTT
>TRBV6-5|TRBD1|TRBJ1-2
CASTATGFINYGYTF
TGTGCCAGCACCGCGACAGGGTTTATAAACTATGGCTACACCTTC
>TRBV19|TRBD1|TRBJ1-2
CASSRWDREGYGYTF
TGTGCCAGTAGCCGTTGGGACAGGGAGGGGTATGGCTACACCTTC
>TRBV4-1|TRBD2|TRBJ2-7
CASSQEGAAGVPYEQYF
TGCGCCAGCAGCCAAGAGGGTGCAGCGGGGGTTCCCTACGAGCAGTACTTC
>TRBV7-8|TRBD2|TRBJ2-2
CASSTGLAGASSFKLFF
TGTGCCAGCAGCACGGGACTAGCGGGAGCGTCCTCCTTTAAGCTGTTTTTT
>TRBV10-1|TRBD2|TRBJ2-3
CASSRGGADTQYF
TGCGCCAGCAGCCGGGGGGGTGCAGATACGCAGTATTTT
>TRBV9|TRBD1|TRBJ1-2
CASSVGEFRDRDGYTF
TGTGCCAGCAGCGTAGGTGAATTCCGGGACAGGGATGGCTACACCTTC
>TRBV6-5|-|TRBJ1-4
CASSYVQGHEKLFF
TGTGCCAGCAGTTATGTACAGGGCCATGAAAAACTGTTTTTT
>TRBV6-5|-|TRBJ1-1
CASSYSSRATEAFF
TGTGCCAGCAGTTACTCGAGTCGAGCAACTGAAGCTTTCTTT
>TRBV19|-|TRBJ2-5
CASSIPTEGETQYF
TGTGCCAGTAGTATCCCGACTGAAGGAGAGACCCAGTACTTC
>TRBV2|TRBD1|TRBJ1-2
CASKFDREVYGYTF
TGTGCCAGCAAATTCGACAGGGAAGTTTATGGCTACACCTTC
>TRBV5-6|-|TRBJ2-7
CASSLVGSNYEQYF
TGTGCCAGCAGCTTGGTAGGCTCAAACTACGAGCAGTACTTC
>TRBV6-5|TRBD1|TRBJ2-7
CASSYSTGGGYEQYF
TGTGCCAGCAGTTACTCGACAGGGGGGGGATACGAGCAGTACTTC
>TRBV5-1|-|TRBJ2-3
CASSLQQGRTDTQYF
TGCGCCAGCAGCCTCCAACAGGGTAGGACAGATACGCAGTATTTT
>TRBV19|-|TRBJ2-1
CATKRDLGLNEQFF
TGTGCCACCAAACGGGACTTAGGCCTGAATGAGCAGTTCTTC